The clone carrying this T cell receptor beta chain turned up a few times. Antigen specificity is unknown. Each sample had roughly 10^5 TCR templates assayed. Generated by immunoSEQ multiplex PCR, the TCRdb table keeps only in-frame clones and is missing some. The repertoire holds approximately 60,000 clones, about 80% seen once, with 0.4% to 0.5% in the top ten. The V and J ends lost 3 bases and 2 bases, in that order; junction bases with no gene match: 1. The germline V gene encodes CDR1 SGHRS and CDR2 YFSETQ. The CDR3 has 13 amino acids. The sample originates from a study of siplizumab effects on memory and regulatory T cells. Study-level findings and limits: Among sequences traceable to unstimulated CD4+ memory cells, alloreactive ones were significantly reduced by siplizumab. Sequences below about 10^-5 frequency were poorly captured, limiting mapping of alloreactive clones. No assignable naive or memory phenotype existed for roughly 75-96% of proliferating CD4+ or CD8+ clones.

This receptor was taken from a human donor in good health. This chain uses TRBV5-1 with TRBJ2-7, with TRBD1 identical over 8 bases. The sample consisted of memory CD4+ T cells sorted from blood. The CDR3 spells CASSSQGAYEQYF. The CDR3 bases are TGCGCCAGCAGCTCACAGGGGGCCTACGAGCAGTACTTC.